This TCR beta chain was identified during a study of T cells in Graves' hyperthyroidism and ophthalmopathy. This clonotype was found many times. The diagnostic basis comprised clinical symptoms, serum thyroxine and TRAb, thyroid ultrasound and orbital computed tomography. TCR beta CDR3 regions were amplified from RNA transcripts. HTBI primers were employed in a first-round RT-PCR of the TCR CDR3. TCRdb re-analysed the multiplex PCR reads in MiXCR, keeping a single row per CDR3 protein. The repertoire holds about 300,000 distinct CDR3 sequences, with approximately 18% as singletons. The specimen was blood. The receptor comes from a man aged 50 to 59 with Graves' ophthalmopathy.

CDR3 DNA sequence: TGCAGCGCCCAAAGGAAACAGTCGGAGAACACTGAAGCTTTCTTT. Its protein is CSAQRKQSENTEAFF. This sequence joins TRBV29-1 and TRBJ1-1; no definite D call. V was pared by 7 bases and J by 1 base, with 19 bases between. The germline CDR1 and CDR2 sequences are SQVTM and ANQGSEA. The CDR3 runs to 15 residues. The full variable domain, in which reference TRBV29-1 and TRBJ1-1 provide the parts outside the CDR3, is SAVISQKPSRDICQRGTSLTIQCQVDSQVTMMFWYRQQPGQSLTLIATANQGSEATYESGFVIDKFPISRPNLTFSTLTVSNMSPEDSSIYLCSAQRKQSENTEAFFGQGTRLTVV.